This entry describes one T cell receptor (beta chain). This specimen comes from a study of OX40 agonist ivuxolimab in advanced cancers. Germline loops: CDR1 LNHDA, CDR2 SQIVND (reference sequence). Trimming stripped 4 bases from V and 2 bases from J, with 18 bases between. The CDR3 consists of 17 residues. Produced via immunoSEQ multiplex PCR; TCRdb's table is partial and in-frame only. The repertoire has more than 20,000 clones, about 77% of them found once; the top ten carry less than 9.5%. The TCR comes from an adult with an advanced solid tumor such as melanoma, head and neck, liver or kidney cancer. The specimen comprised CD4+ or CD8+ T cells sorted from blood, sampled in a trial of the OX40 agonist ivuxolimab. V and J are TRBV19 and TRBJ1-3, with a weak D call TRBD1 (6 bases). CDR3 sequence reads: CASSTQQGWYAGNTIYF. The CDR3 bases are TGTGCCAGTAGTACCCAACAGGGATGGTATGCTGGAAACACCATATATTTT.